This T cell receptor beta chain derives from a study of CD8+CD57+ T cells in acquired aplastic anemia. Study details: Sorted CD4+ and CD8+ cell DNA averaged approximately 3 ug.

This clonotype came up a few times. What it recognizes is unknown. Patients chosen for sequencing had shown CD8+CD57+ cell expansion by flow cytometry. Each of the patients presented with severe acquired aplastic anemia. There was no therapy given to any patient before the blood sampling took place. Broader study findings: Patient and control CD8+ Simpson's diversity was not significantly different.

TCR beta VDJ and CDR3 were profiled, and genomic DNA was the template. One entry per CDR3 protein, called by TCRdb with MiXCR from the reads. The sample records 450,000 to 600,000 distinct CDR3 sequences, 25% to 40% being singletons. The source is a human donor with aplastic anemia. What was sequenced was sorted CD4+, CD8+, or CD8+CD57+ T cells (not recorded which) from PBMCs.

DNA for the CDR3: TGTGCCAGCAGTATGACAGGGGGCACCATATATTTT. Encoded protein: CASSMTGGTIYF. The chain has TRBV12-3 or TRBV12-4 and TRBJ1-3; 9 nucleotides match TRBD1. Trimming removed 5 bases from V and 9 bases from J; junction bases left unmatched: 2. The CDR3 spans 12 residues.